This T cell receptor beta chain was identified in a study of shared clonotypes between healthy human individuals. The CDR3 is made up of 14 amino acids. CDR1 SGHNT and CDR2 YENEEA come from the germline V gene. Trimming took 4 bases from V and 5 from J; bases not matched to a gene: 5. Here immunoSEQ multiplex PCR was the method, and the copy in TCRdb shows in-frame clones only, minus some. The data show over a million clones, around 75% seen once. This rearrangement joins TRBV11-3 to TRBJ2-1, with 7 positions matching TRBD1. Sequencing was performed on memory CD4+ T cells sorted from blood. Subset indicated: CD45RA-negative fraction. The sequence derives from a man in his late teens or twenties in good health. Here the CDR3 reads CASSSGTAHNEQFF. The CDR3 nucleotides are TGTGCCAGCAGCTCCGGGACAGCTCACAATGAGCAGTTCTTC.